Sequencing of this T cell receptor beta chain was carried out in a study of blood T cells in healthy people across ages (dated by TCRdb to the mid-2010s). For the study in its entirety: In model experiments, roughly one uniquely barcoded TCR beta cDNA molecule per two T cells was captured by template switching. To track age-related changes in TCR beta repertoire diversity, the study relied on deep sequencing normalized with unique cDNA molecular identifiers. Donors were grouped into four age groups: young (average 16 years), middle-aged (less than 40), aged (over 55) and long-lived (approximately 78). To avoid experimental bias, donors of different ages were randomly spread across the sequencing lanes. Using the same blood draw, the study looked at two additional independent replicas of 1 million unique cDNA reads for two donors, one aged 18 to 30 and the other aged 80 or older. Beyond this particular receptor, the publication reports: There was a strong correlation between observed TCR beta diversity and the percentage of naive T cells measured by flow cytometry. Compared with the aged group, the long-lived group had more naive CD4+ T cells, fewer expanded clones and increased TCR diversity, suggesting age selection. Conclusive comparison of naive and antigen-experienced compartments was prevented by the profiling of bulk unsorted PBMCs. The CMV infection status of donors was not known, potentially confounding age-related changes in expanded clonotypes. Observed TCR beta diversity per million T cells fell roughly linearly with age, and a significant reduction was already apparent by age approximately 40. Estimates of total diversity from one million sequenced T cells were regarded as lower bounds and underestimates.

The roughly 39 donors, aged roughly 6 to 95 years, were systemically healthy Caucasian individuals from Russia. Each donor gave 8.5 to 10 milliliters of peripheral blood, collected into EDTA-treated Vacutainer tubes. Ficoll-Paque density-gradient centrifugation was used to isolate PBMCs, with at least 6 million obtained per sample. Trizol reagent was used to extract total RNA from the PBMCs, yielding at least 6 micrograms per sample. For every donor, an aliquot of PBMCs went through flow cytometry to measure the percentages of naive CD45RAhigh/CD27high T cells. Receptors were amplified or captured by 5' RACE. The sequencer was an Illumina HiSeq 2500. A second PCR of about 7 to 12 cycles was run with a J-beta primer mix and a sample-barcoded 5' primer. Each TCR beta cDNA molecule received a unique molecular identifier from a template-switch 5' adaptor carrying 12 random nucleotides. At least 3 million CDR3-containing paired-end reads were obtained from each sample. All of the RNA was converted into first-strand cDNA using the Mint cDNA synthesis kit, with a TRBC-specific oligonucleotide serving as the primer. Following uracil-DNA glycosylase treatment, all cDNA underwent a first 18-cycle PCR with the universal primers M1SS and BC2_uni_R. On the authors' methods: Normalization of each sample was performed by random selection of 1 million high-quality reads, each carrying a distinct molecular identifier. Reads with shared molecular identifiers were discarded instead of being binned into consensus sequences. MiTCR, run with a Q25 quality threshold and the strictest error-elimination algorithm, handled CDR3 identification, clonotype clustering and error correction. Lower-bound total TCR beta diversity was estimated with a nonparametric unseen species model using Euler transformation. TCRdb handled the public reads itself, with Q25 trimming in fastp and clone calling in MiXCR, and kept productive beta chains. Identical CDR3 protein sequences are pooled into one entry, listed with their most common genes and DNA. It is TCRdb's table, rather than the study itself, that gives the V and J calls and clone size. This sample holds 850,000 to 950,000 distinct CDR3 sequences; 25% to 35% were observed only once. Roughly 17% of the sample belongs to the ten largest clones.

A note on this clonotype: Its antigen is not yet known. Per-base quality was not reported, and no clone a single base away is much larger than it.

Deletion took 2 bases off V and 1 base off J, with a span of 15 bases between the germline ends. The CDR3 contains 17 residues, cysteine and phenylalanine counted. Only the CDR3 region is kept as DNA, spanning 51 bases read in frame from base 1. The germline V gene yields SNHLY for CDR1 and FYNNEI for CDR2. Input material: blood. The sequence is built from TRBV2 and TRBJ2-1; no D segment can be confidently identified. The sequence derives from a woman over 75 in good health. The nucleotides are TGTGCCAGCAGTGAAAGGCAGGTAATAGCTTCCTACAATGAGCAGTTCTTC. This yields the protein CASSERQVIASYNEQFF.